The following is a T cell receptor (beta chain) sequence with its context. Per germline, CDR1 MRHNA and CDR2 SNTAGT. The V gene lost 6 bases and the J gene lost 1 base, with 14 bases spanning the gap. The CDR3 runs 15 residues. The sample belongs to a study of early stage breast cancer tumors. Produced via immunoSEQ multiplex PCR; TCRdb's table is partial and in-frame only. The sample contains some 7,800 clones, roughly 77% of which appear only once. The sequence was collected from a person aged 55 to 69 with breast cancer. The genes are TRBV6-4 and TRBJ2-3, with D possibly TRBD2 on 5 matching bases. The sample comprised normal breast tissue next to the tumor. CDR3 DNA sequence: TGTGCCAGCAGACGGCTCCCCGGGGGCACAGATACGCAGTATTTT. Amino acids: CASRRLPGGTDTQYF.